This T cell receptor (beta chain) emerged from a study of T cell responses to AZD1222 COVID-19 vaccine. The method was immunoSEQ multiplex PCR; TCRdb's version includes in-frame clones alone and lacks a portion of them. The sample yields about 150,000 clones, about 87% seen once. The input for sequencing was peripheral blood, taken on day 0 of AZD1222 vaccination. This TCR was sampled from an adult in good health.

The CDR3 spells CASSYLVGTEAFF. CDR3 coding DNA: TGTGCCAGCAGTTATTTGGTCGGCACTGAAGCTTTCTTT. This chain joins TRBV25-1 and TRBJ1-1; D is undetermined. CDR3 length: 13 residues. Germline CDR1 is MGHDK and CDR2 is SYGVNS. V gave up 5 bases and J gave up 4 bases, with 11 bases separating them.